This TCR beta chain is from a study of shared clonotypes between healthy human individuals. This clone has a single count. Produced via immunoSEQ multiplex PCR; TCRdb's table is partial and in-frame only. The top ten clones hold over 0.1% of a sample with more than 500,000 clones, around 95% of them seen once. CDR1 is SNHLY and CDR2 is FYNNEI in the germline V gene. V gave up 5 bases and J gave up 6 bases; unmatched junction bases: 10. The CDR3 totals 16 residues. Positively selected for CCR7, the CD45RO-negative cells used as naive CD8 cells excluded terminally differentiated effector memory CD45RA+ cells.

This clonotype originated in a woman aged 30 to 39 in good health. Source material: naive CD8+ T cells sorted from blood. The J gene is TRBJ1-1, the V gene TRBV2, with 12 bases matching TRBD1. CDR3 DNA: TGTGCCAGCAGTTTACTAGGGGACAGGGGGCGCTCTGAAGCTTTCTTT. This translates into CASSLLGDRGRSEAFF.